The following is a T cell receptor (beta chain) sequence with its context. No antigen is known for it. Profiling relied on immunoSEQ multiplex PCR, and the TCRdb table lists in-frame clones only, not all of them. The table records about 270,000 clones, 94% of them present only once. This sample was included in a study of T cell responses to AZD1222 COVID-19 vaccine. General study points: Spike-spanning, vaccine-associated CD4 TCRs were dominant at 160-218 and 743-854. Receipt of two AZD1222 doses was followed by a rise in Spike-specific TCR breadth and depth. Clonal diversity may have been underestimated, and the donors were mostly white British, with more females than males. In the spike-specific TCR repertoire, nearly half reportedly target unmutated variant regions.

The sequence came from an adult who received the AZD1222 COVID-19 vaccine. This material consisted of peripheral blood, taken 28 days after the second AZD1222 dose.

CDR3 nucleotides: TGCGCCAGCAGCCAAAGACGAACCCTAGCTAACTATGGCTACACCTTC. Translating gives CASSQRRTLANYGYTF. The rearrangement joins TRBV4-1 to TRBJ1-2; no firm D call. CDR1 and CDR2 (germline): MGHRA, YSYEKL. The V end was cut by 2 bases, the J end by 0 bases, with 13 bases between. This CDR3 is 16 amino acids long.